These 19 T cell receptor beta chains came from one sample sequenced in a study of molecular identifiers for immune sequencing clone quantification. MiXCR, run by TCRdb on the PCR reads, gives a single entry per CDR3 protein. The sample consists of approximately 100,000 distinct CDR3 sequences, roughly 34% of them appearing once. What was sequenced was naive CD8+ T cells from blood, with Jurkat cell RNA spiked in. This sample's subset: FACS-sorted CD8+CD4-CCR7+CD45RA+ naive T cells. The receptors come from a human donor in good health. Some libraries in this study had Jurkat cell RNA spiked in.

This clonotype came up many times. V is TRBV5-6 and J is TRBJ2-3; 7 nucleotides match TRBD1. The germline CDR1 and CDR2 sequences are SGHDT and YYEEEE. The ends lost 7 bases at V and 2 bases at J; junction bases unmatched: 4. This CDR3 region has 13 residues. The CDR3 region is CASLTGTTDTQYF. The CDR3 DNA reads as TGTGCCAGCCTGACAGGGACCACAGATACGCAGTATTTT.

Points on this clonotype: A much larger clone sits a single nucleotide away, making a read error possible. This chain joins TRBV7-8 and TRBJ2-5; weak D call: TRBD2 (5 bases). CDR1 and CDR2 from the germline V gene are SGHVS and FQNEAQ. This CDR3 contains 14 residues. CDR3 bases: TGTGCCAGCGGCTTAGTAGCGTTGCAAGAGACCCAGTACTTC. Its translation: CASGLVALQETQYF.

This sequence joins TRBV11-2 and TRBJ2-2; TRBD1 matches at 10 bases. Germline V lookup: CDR1 SGHAT, CDR2 FQNNGV. This CDR3 comprises 16 residues. Trimming removed 5 bases from V and 7 bases from J; junction bases left unmatched: 10. The CDR3 region has the DNA TGTGCCAGCAGCATACGACAGGGGGCATTGGGCGGGGAGCTGTTTTTT. Its translation is CASSIRQGALGGELFF.

Of note for this clonotype: It may be a read error: a sequence one base away is much more abundant. The chain recombines TRBV28 with TRBJ2-3; 10 bases map to TRBD2. The junction had 10 bases not matched to a gene; V was cut back by 5 bases and J by 8 bases. This CDR3 comprises 15 residues. Germline V gives CDR1 MDHEN, CDR2 SYDVKM. The CDR3 spells CASSLAGEGPATQYF. The CDR3 DNA follows: TGTGCCAGCAGTCTAGCGGGAGAGGGCCCAGCTACGCAGTATTTT.

CDR3 bases: TGTGCCGCCCAGGGGGAAGGCGGGGAGCTGTTTTTT. Its protein is CAAQGEGGELFF. V gene TRBV10-3 combines with J gene TRBJ2-2; the match to TRBD1 covers 7 bases. The J segment lost 7 bases and the V segment lost 11 bases, leaving 7 bases of the junction unmatched. Germline lookup yields CDR1 ENHRY and CDR2 SYGVKD. The CDR3 runs to 12 residues.

This chain links TRBV6-1 with TRBJ2-1; no clear D. V lost 5 bases to trimming and J lost 6 bases, with 8 bases between them. Germline values: CDR1 MNHNS, CDR2 SASEGT. The CDR3 contains 12 residues. This chain's CDR3 is CASSLLLNEQFF. The CDR3 nucleotides are TGTGCCAGCAGTCTCCTCCTCAATGAGCAGTTCTTC.

This clonotype was seen ten or more times. The chain combines TRBV20-1 with TRBJ2-5; D not certain. This CDR3 is built from 16 residues. Deletions cut 6 bases from V and 2 bases from J, with 22 bases between. Germline CDR1 and CDR2: DFQATT and SNEGSKA (reference sequence). Written as DNA, the CDR3 is TGCAGTGCAAATAGGGCCGCAGTGGATAGTCAAGAGACCCAGTACTTC. As protein: CSANRAAVDSQETQYF.

The chain uses TRBV2 and TRBJ2-7, with D uncertain. The length of the CDR3 is 13 residues. V lost 1 base and J 5 bases, leaving 9 bases between the germline ends. Per germline, CDR1 SNHLY and CDR2 FYNNEI. CDR3 in DNA: TGTGCCAGCAGTGAAGTTGGGGTCCACGAGCAGTACTTC. It codes for CASSEVGVHEQYF.

In this sample, this clonotype turned up many times. The chain uses TRBV16 and TRBJ2-5; D unclear. The CDR3 has 14 amino acids. Germline-derived CDR1 and CDR2 are KGHSY and FQNENV. V was trimmed by 1 base and J by 4 bases, leaving 10 bases between them. The CDR3 region has the DNA TGTGCCAGCAGCCAATACTATTCTGGAGAGACCCAGTACTTC. Translated, it gives CASSQYYSGETQYF. Together with reference TRBV16 and TRBJ2-5, the CDR3 gives the full variable domain: GEEVAQTPKHLVRGEGQKAKLYCAPIKGHSYVFWYQQVLKNEFKFLISFQNENVFDETGMPKERFSAKCLPNSPCSLEIQATKLEDSAVYFCASSQYYSGETQYFGPGTRLLVL.

A note on this clonotype: This could be a read error, since a much larger clone is one nucleotide away. The rearrangement joins TRBV4-1 to TRBJ2-7, with TRBD1 matching over 9 bases. From germline, CDR1 is MGHRA and CDR2 YSYEKL. This CDR3 spans 14 amino acids. CDR3 DNA sequence: TGCTCCAGCAGCCACGGACAGGGGATGGGCGAGCAGTACTTC. Translated, it gives CSSSHGQGMGEQYF.

Notes on this clonotype: Being one base from a much bigger clone, this may be a read error. J is TRBJ2-5 and V is TRBV27, with 8 bases fitting TRBD1. The CDR3 is made up of 16 amino acids. Germline lookup yields CDR1 MNHEY and CDR2 SMNVEV (reference sequence). Written as DNA, the CDR3 is TGTGCCAGCAGTCCCTCTCTTGGACAGGGTCGAGAGCCCCAGTACTTC. Protein: CASSPSLGQGREPQYF.

The V call is TRBV20-1, the J call TRBJ1-5, with 9 bases identical to TRBD1. The CDR3 contains 17 residues. The germline V gene encodes CDR1 DFQATT and CDR2 SNEGSKA (reference sequence). V lost 0 bases to trimming and J lost 3 bases; unmatched junction nucleotides: 9. As DNA, the CDR3 is TGCAGTGCTAGAGATACCTTGACAGGGGGTGCCAATCAGCCCCAGCATTTT. Amino acid sequence: CSARDTLTGGANQPQHF.

The chain uses TRBV25-1 and TRBJ2-3; TRBD2 agrees at 12 bases. J lost 2 bases, V lost 3 bases, and 9 bases had no gene match. CDR1 MGHDK and CDR2 SYGVNS come from the germline V gene. This CDR3 region has 18 residues. CDR3 nucleotide sequence: TGTGCCAGCAGTGAGCTCACCGGGACTAGCGGGTACACAGATACGCAGTATTTT. Its translation: CASSELTGTSGYTDTQYF.

This clonotype was recorded a few times. V is TRBV20-1 and J is TRBJ1-5, with D tentatively TRBD1 (5 bases). V shed 0 bases and J shed 0 bases, with 12 bases lying between them. CDR1 and CDR2 (germline): DFQATT, SNEGSKA (reference sequence). CDR3 length equals 16 residues. The CDR3 region has the DNA TGCAGTGCTAGAGATTGGAGGGGATATAGCAATCAGCCCCAGCATTTT. This gives the protein CSARDWRGYSNQPQHF.

This clonotype was seen more than once but under ten times. The rearrangement joins TRBV7-2 to TRBJ1-3, with a weak D call TRBD1 (6 bases). Germline-derived CDR1 and CDR2 are SGHTA and FQGNSA. This CDR3 spans 15 amino acids. Trimming shortened V by 4 bases and J by 0 bases, and 10 bases separated the two germline ends. DNA of the CDR3: TGTGCCAGCAGCTACAGGGTCAACTCTGGAAACACCATATATTTT. Translation: CASSYRVNSGNTIYF.

This clonotype showed up just a few times. This sequence joins TRBV7-8 and TRBJ2-3; no clear D gene. CDR1 and CDR2 from the germline V gene are SGHVS and FQNEAQ. The CDR3 contains 15 residues. Trimming removed 8 bases from V and 4 bases from J, with 19 bases in between. The CDR3 reads CASGPVSSGADTQYF. In DNA, the CDR3 is TGTGCCAGCGGCCCGGTCTCATCTGGGGCAGATACGCAGTATTTT.

Regarding this clonotype: It may be a read error: a sequence one base away is much more abundant. The J gene is TRBJ1-4, the V gene TRBV7-6; D may be TRBD1 (5 bases). This CDR3 is built from 16 residues. CDR1 is SGHVS, CDR2 FNYEAQ, per germline. The DNA of the CDR3 is TGTGCCAGCAGCTCCCTCCCAGGGTTCACTAATGAAAAACTGGTTTTT. It codes for CASSSLPGFTNEKLVF.

This clonotype was seen only a few times. This chain connects TRBV7-9 to TRBJ2-2; the D gene is possibly TRBD1 (6 bases). There are 14 residues in the CDR3. V was pared by 6 bases and J by 3 bases, with 11 bases between. Looked up from germline, CDR1 is SEHNR and CDR2 is FQNEAQ (reference sequence). CDR3 in amino acids: CASRGADYTGELFF. The CDR3 DNA is TGTGCCAGCAGGGGGGCGGATTACACCGGGGAGCTGTTTTTT. Based on the CDR3 plus reference TRBV7-9 and TRBJ2-2, the full variable domain is DTGVSQNPRHKITKRGQNVTFRCDPISEHNRLYWYRQTLGQGPEFLTYFQNEAQLEKSRLLSDRFSAERPKGSFSTLEIQRTEQGDSAMYLCASRGADYTGELFFGEGSRLTVL.

This clonotype was seen ten or more times. V gene TRBV4-2 combines with J gene TRBJ2-5; TRBD2 matches 11 bases. This CDR3 is built from 17 residues. V was clipped by 1 base and J by 1 base; unmatched bases: 5. Germline CDR1 is LGHNA and CDR2 is YNFKEQ. CDR3 sequence: CASSQAGLAGFQETQYF. The CDR3 DNA sequence: TGTGCCAGCAGCCAAGCTGGACTAGCGGGCTTCCAAGAGACCCAGTACTTC.